The next 8 T cell receptor beta chains were all read from a single sample in a study of blood T cell repertoires in COVID-19. Assay used: immunoSEQ multiplex PCR; TCRdb lists only in-frame clones, some missing. The sample includes around 200,000 clones, 89% of them seen just once. The sample consisted of PBMCs or T cells enriched from blood (not recorded which). These receptors came from a woman younger than 30 who had recovered from COVID-19.

The chain employs TRBV28 and TRBJ2-7, with TRBD1 identical over 7 bases. J was trimmed by 2 bases and V by 2 bases; bases with no gene match: 6. Germline V gene sequence: CDR1 MDHEN, CDR2 SYDVKM. The CDR3 length is 15 residues. This CDR3 is CASSLRDRRTYEQYF. CDR3 DNA sequence: TGTGCCAGCAGTTTAAGGGACAGACGAACCTACGAGCAGTACTTC. Variable domain in full (rest from reference TRBV28 and TRBJ2-7): DVKVTQSSRYLVKRTGEKVFLECVQDMDHENMFWYRQDPGLGLRLIYFSYDVKMKEKGDIPEGYSVSREKKERFSLILESASTNQTSMYLCASSLRDRRTYEQYFGPGTRLTVT.

V and J are TRBV7-6 and TRBJ2-5; 7 bases agree with TRBD2. CDR3 length: 15 residues. The ends lost 1 base at V and 5 bases at J; junction bases unmatched: 7. The germline gives CDR1 SGHVS, CDR2 FNYEAQ. In DNA form, the CDR3 reads TGTGCCAGCAGCTTAGGAACTACGGGAGGTGAGACCCAGTACTTC. Residues: CASSLGTTGGETQYF.

CDR3: CASSQYGTGFYEKLFF. In DNA form, the CDR3 reads TGTGCCAGCAGCCAGTACGGGACAGGGTTTTACGAAAAACTGTTTTTT. The chain is built from TRBV16 and TRBJ1-4; TRBD1 matches 9 bases. J was trimmed by 8 bases and V by 3 bases; bases with no gene match: 10. The length of the CDR3 is 16 residues. Germline V CDR1 and CDR2: KGHSY, FQNENV.

As DNA, the CDR3 is TGTGCCACCAGCAGCCACAGGGGGCTAGGAACTGGGGCCAACGTCCTGACTTTC. Residues: CATSSHRGLGTGANVLTF. This chain connects TRBV15 to TRBJ2-6; 9 bases align to TRBD1. Trimming removed 3 bases from V and 2 bases from J; junction bases left unmatched: 8. The CDR3 contains 18 residues. The V gene's germline CDR1 is LNHNV and CDR2 YYDKDF (reference sequence).

This chain connects TRBV18 to TRBJ2-1; TRBD2 matches at 9 bases. J lost 7 bases, V lost 3 bases, and 7 bases had no gene match. Germline V gene lookup returns CDR1 KGHSH and CDR2 LQKENI. The CDR3 runs 15 residues. Here the CDR3 DNA reads TGTGCCAGCTCACCCTCCATAGCGGGGGCGAATGAGCAGTTCTTC. Its protein is CASSPSIAGANEQFF.

The V call is TRBV6-4, the J call TRBJ1-5, with TRBD1 identical over 8 bases. The CDR3 runs 13 residues. Germline V gene data show CDR1 as MRHNA and CDR2 as SNTAGT. V gave up 6 bases and J gave up 7 bases; unmatched junction bases: 5. In DNA, the CDR3 is TGTGCCAGCAGCTACAGGGGGGGACAGCCCCAGCATTTT. Its translation: CASSYRGGQPQHF.

J is TRBJ2-1 and V is TRBV5-1, with 10 bases matching TRBD2. With V trimmed by 0 bases and J by 3 bases, 3 bases remained unmatched. The CDR3 runs to 16 residues. Germline V gene lookup returns CDR1 SGHRS and CDR2 YFSETQ. DNA for the CDR3: TGCGCCAGCAGCTTGGCCGGGACTAGCGTCTACAATGAGCAGTTCTTC. Translation: CASSLAGTSVYNEQFF.

The chain is built from TRBV7-3 and TRBJ2-3, with D possibly TRBD2 on 6 matching bases. The V gene's germline CDR1 is SGHTA and CDR2 FQGTGA. Trimming pared 5 bases from V and 4 bases from J, leaving 13 bases between. The length of the CDR3 is 14 residues. The CDR3 region has the DNA TGTGCCAGCAGCGTAAGCGCGGGGTCAGATACGCAGTATTTT. This codes for CASSVSAGSDTQYF.